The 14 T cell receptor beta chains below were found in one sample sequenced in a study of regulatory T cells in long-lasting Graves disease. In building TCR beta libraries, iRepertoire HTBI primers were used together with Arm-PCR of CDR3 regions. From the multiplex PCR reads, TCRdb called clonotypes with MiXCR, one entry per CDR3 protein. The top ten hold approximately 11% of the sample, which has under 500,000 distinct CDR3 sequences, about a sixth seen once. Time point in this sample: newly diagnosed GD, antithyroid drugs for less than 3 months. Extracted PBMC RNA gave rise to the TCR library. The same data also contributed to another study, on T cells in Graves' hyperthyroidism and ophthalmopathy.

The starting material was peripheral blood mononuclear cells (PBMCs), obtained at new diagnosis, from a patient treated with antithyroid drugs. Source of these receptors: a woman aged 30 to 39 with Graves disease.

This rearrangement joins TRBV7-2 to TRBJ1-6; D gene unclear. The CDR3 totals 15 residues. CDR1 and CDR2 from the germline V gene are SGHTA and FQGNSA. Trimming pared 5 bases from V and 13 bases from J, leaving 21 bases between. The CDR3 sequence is CASSHREGQSLPLHF. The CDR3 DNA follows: TGTGCCAGCAGCCATCGTGAGGGCCAGTCTCTCCCCCTCCACTTT. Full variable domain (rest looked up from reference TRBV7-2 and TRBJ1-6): GAGVSQSPSNKVTEKGKDVELRCDPISGHTALYWYRQSLGQGLEFLIYFQGNSAPDKSGLPSDRFSAERTGGSVSTLTIQRTQQEDSAVYLCASSHREGQSLPLHFGNGTRLTVT.

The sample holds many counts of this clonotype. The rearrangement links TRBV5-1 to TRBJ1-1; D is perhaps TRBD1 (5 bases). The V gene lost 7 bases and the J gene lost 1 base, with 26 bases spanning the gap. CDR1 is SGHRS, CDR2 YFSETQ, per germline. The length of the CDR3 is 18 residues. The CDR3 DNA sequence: TGCGCCAGCGCGAGAACCCCTCGGGGTGGGGGATCGAACACTGAAGCTTTCTTT. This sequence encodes CASARTPRGGGSNTEAFF. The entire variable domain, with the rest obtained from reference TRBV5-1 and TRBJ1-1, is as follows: KAGVTQTPRYLIKTRGQQVTLSCSPISGHRSVSWYQQTPGQGLQFLFEYFSETQRNKGNFPGRFSGRQFSNSRSEMNVSTLELGDSALYLCASARTPRGGGSNTEAFFGQGTRLTVV.

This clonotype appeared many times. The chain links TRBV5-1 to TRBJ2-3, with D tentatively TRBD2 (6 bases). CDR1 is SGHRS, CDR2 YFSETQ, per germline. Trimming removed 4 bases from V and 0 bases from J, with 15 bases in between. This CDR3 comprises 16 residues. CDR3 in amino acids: CASSTRLGRSTDTQYF. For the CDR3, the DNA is TGCGCCAGCAGCACCAGACTAGGCCGAAGCACAGATACGCAGTATTTT.

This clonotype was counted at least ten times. CDR3 residues: CASSLTGTSGETQYF. Here the CDR3 DNA reads TGTGCCAGCAGCTTGACCGGGACTAGCGGTGAGACCCAGTACTTC. The chain uses TRBV7-9 and TRBJ2-5; TRBD2 matches 11 bases. CDR1 is SEHNR and CDR2 is FQNEAQ in the germline V gene (reference sequence). The ends lost 3 bases at V and 5 bases at J; junction bases unmatched: 5. This CDR3 has 15 residues.

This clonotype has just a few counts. CDR3 sequence: CATSDWANTGELFF. The CDR3 DNA reads as TGTGCCACCAGTGATTGGGCGAACACCGGGGAGCTGTTTTTT. J is TRBJ2-2 and V is TRBV24-1; D ambiguous. Trimming left V 2 bases short and J 0 bases short, with 3 bases between. The CDR3 is 14 residues long. Germline CDR1 reads KGHDR; CDR2 reads SFDVKD.

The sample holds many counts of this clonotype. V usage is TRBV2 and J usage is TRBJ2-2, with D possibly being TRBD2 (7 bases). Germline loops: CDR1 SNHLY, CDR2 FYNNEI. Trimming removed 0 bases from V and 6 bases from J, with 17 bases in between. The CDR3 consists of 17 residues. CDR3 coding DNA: TGTGCCAGCAGTGAAGCGGGGGGGGGCCTTGGCCCCGGGGAGCTGTTTTTT. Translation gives CASSEAGGGLGPGELFF.

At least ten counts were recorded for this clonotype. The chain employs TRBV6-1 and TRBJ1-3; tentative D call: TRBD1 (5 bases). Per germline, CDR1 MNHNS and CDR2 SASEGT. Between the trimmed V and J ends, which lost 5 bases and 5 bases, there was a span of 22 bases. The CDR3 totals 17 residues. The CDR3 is CASSPALAAGRRNTIYF. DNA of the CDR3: TGTGCCAGCAGTCCCGCGCTTGCGGCAGGGAGACGAAACACCATATATTTT.

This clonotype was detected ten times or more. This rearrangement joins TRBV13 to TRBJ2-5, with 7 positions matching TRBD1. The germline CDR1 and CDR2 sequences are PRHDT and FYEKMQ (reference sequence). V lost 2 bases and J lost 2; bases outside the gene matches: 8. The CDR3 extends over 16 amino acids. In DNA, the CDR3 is TGTGCCAGCAGCTTACTCCCCGGGACAGATCAAGAGACCCAGTACTTC. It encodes CASSLLPGTDQETQYF.

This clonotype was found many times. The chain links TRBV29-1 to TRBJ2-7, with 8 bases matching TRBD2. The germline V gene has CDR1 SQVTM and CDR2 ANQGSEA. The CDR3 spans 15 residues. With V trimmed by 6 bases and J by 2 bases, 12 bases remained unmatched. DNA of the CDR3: TGCAGCGTCAACCTTCCCGGACTAGCCCCCTACGAGCAGTACTTC. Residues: CSVNLPGLAPYEQYF.

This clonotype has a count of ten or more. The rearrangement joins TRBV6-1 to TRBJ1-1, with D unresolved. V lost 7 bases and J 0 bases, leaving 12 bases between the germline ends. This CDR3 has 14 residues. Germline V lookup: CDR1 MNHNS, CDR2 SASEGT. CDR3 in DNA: TGTGCCAGCACTCGGAGGGCCCTGAACACTGAAGCTTTCTTT. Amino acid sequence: CASTRRALNTEAFF.

The CDR3 here is CASSLGGLAGGGETQYF. The DNA of the CDR3 is TGTGCCAGCAGCTTAGGTGGACTAGCGGGAGGAGGAGAGACCCAGTACTTC. The V call is TRBV7-3, the J call TRBJ2-5, with 14 bases aligning to TRBD2. V was pared by 2 bases and J by 4 bases, with 6 bases of the junction left unmatched. CDR1 and CDR2 from the germline V gene are SGHTA and FQGTGA. The CDR3 has 17 amino acids.

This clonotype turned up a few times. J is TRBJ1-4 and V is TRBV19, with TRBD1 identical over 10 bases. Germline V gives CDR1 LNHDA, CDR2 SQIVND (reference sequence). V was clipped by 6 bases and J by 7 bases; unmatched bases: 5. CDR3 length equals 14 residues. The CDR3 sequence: CASSRQGAGEKLFF. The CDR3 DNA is TGTGCCAGTAGCCGACAGGGGGCAGGTGAAAAACTGTTTTTT.

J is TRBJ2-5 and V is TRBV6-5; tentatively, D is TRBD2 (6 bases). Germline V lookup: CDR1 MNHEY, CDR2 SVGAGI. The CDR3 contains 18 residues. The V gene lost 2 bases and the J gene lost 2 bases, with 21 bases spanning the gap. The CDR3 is CASSYLPGRRGIQETQYF. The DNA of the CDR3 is TGTGCCAGCAGTTACCTTCCGGGTAGGAGGGGAATACAAGAGACCCAGTACTTC.

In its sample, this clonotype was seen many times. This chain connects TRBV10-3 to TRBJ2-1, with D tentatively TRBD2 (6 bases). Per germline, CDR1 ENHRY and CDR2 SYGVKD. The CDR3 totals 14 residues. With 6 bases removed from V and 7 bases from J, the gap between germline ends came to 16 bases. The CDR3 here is CAIRRDSAVNEQFF. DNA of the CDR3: TGTGCCATCAGGCGGGACTCAGCGGTAAATGAGCAGTTCTTC.